This T cell receptor beta chain was identified during a study of blood T cell repertoires in COVID-19. In regard to this clone: Other DNA sequences in this specimen translate into the identical CDR3.

This CDR3 spans 14 amino acids. The V end was cut by 6 bases, the J end by 0 bases, with 7 bases between. CDR1 KGHDR and CDR2 SFDVKD come from the germline V gene. Sequencing used immunoSEQ multiplex PCR; TCRdb keeps in-frame clones, though not all of them. There are roughly 150,000 clones in the sample; over 60% occur only once, and roughly 3.5% lies in the top ten. The chain uses TRBV24-1 and TRBJ2-2; D is perhaps TRBD1 (5 bases). This sequence originates from an elderly woman with acute or convalescent COVID-19. Sequenced: peripheral blood. CDR3: CATSKTANTGELFF. Written as DNA, the CDR3 is TGTGCCACCAGTAAGACAGCGAACACCGGGGAGCTGTTTTTT.